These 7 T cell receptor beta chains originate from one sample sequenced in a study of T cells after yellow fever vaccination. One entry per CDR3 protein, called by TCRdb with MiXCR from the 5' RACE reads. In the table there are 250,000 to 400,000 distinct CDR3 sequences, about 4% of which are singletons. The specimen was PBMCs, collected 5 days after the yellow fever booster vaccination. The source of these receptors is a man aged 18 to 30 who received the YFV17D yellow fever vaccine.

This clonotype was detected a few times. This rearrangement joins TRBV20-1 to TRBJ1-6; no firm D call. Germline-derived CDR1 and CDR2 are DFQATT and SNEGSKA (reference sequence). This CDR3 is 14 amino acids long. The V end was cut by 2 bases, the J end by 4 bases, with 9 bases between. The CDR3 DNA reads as TGCAGTGCTAGAATCCCAGAGTATAATTCACCCCTCCACTTT. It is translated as CSARIPEYNSPLHF.

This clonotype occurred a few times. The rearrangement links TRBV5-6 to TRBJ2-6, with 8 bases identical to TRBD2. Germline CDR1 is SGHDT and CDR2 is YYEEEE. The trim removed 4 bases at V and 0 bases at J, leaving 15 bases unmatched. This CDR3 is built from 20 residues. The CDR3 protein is CASSPPVGRASYSGANVLTF. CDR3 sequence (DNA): TGTGCCAGCAGCCCTCCGGTCGGGAGGGCCTCCTACTCTGGGGCCAACGTCCTGACTTTC.

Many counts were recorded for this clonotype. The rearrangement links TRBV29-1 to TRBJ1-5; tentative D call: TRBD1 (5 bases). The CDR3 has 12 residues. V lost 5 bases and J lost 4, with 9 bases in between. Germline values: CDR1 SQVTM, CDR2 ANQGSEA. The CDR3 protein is CSVQGENQPQHF. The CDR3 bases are TGCAGCGTTCAGGGTGAAAATCAGCCCCAGCATTTT. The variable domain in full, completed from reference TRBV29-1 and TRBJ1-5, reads SAVISQKPSRDICQRGTSLTIQCQVDSQVTMMFWYRQQPGQSLTLIATANQGSEATYESGFVIDKFPISRPNLTFSTLTVSNMSPEDSSIYLCSVQGENQPQHFGDGTRLSIL.

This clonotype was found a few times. CDR3 residues: CASSHGESTDTQYF. CDR3 DNA sequence: TGTGCCAGCAGCCACGGGGAAAGCACAGATACGCAGTATTTT. V gene TRBV7-9 combines with J gene TRBJ2-3, with D perhaps matching TRBD2 (5 bases). Germline V gene sequence: CDR1 SEHNR, CDR2 FQNEAQ (reference sequence). This CDR3 contains 14 residues. V lost 5 bases to trimming and J lost 0 bases, with 9 bases between them.

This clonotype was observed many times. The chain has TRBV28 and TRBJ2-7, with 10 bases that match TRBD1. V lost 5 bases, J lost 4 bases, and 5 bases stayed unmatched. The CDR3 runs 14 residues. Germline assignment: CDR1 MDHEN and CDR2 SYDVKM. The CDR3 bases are TGTGCCAGCAGTCCCGGGACAGGGGTTTACGAGCAGTACGTC. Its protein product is CASSPGTGVYEQYV.

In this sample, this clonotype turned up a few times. The CDR3 region has the DNA TGTGCCAGCAGCGGGACAGGAAGCGGCTACACCTTC. Residues: CASSGTGSGYTF. This sequence joins TRBV7-2 and TRBJ1-2, with 8 bases fitting TRBD1. In germline, CDR1 is SGHTA, CDR2 FQGNSA. V gave up 5 bases and J gave up 8 bases; unmatched junction bases: 4. The CDR3 length is 12 residues.

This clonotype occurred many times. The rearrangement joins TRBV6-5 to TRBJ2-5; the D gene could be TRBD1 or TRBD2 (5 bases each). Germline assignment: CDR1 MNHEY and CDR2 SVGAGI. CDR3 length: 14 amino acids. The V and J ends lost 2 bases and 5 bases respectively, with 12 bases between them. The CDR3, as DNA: TGTGCCAGCAGTTACGCAAGGGGAGACGAGACCCAGTACTTC. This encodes CASSYARGDETQYF.